This T cell receptor (beta chain) comes out of a study of blood T cell repertoires in COVID-19. Study-wide context: PBMCs, B-cell-depleted T cells, or T cells were the source of the cDNA or gDNA that made up the material.

The protocol was immunoSEQ multiplex PCR, while the TCRdb copy is restricted to in-frame clones and leaves out a portion. This table has 79,000 or so clones, 75% to 90% appearing once. This CDR3 region has 13 residues. From germline, CDR1 is SGHDT and CDR2 YYEEEE. The V gene lost 3 bases and the J gene lost 1 base, with 7 bases spanning the gap. The chain uses TRBV5-6 and TRBJ1-1, with D perhaps TRBD1 (6 bases). Specimen: peripheral blood. The clonotype comes from a human donor in a cohort sampled during active COVID-19. Here the CDR3 DNA reads TGTGCCAGCAGCTGGACAGAGAACACTGAAGCTTTCTTT. Residues: CASSWTENTEAFF. Together with reference TRBV5-6 and TRBJ1-1, the CDR3 gives the full variable domain: DAGVTQSPTHLIKTRGQQVTLRCSPKSGHDTVSWYQQALGQGPQFIFQYYEEEERQRGNFPDRFSGHQFPNYSSELNVNALLLGDSALYLCASSWTENTEAFFGQGTRLTVV.